A selection of T cell receptor beta chains follows, all from one sample in a study of control samples from healthy donors and cancer patients. The assay was immunoSEQ multiplex PCR, and TCRdb's table has in-frame clones only and misses some. The sample holds over 150,000 clones; just over 95% are singletons and the top ten take 1%. The source material was blood. These receptors came from a woman aged 25 to 39 in good health. Each CDR3 is given with its conserved first and last residue. D genes are given only for firm matches. For some rows the clone size is stated as once, few or many, or as a class when expanded; others skip it.

v_call	j_call	clone_size	d_call	cdr3_nt	cdr3_aa
TRBV3-1/TRBV3-2	TRBJ1-1	NA	NA	TGTGCCAGCAGCAGCGGGACGCTGAACACTGAAGCTTTCTTT	CASSSGTLNTEAFF
TRBV10-1	TRBJ2-1	NA	NA	TGCGCCAGCGGTTCCTCCTACAATGAGCAGTTCTTC	CASGSSYNEQFF
TRBV10-3	TRBJ1-3	NA	NA	TGTGCCATCACCCGACAGTCGGGAAACACCATATATTTT	CAITRQSGNTIYF
TRBV12-3/TRBV12-4	TRBJ1-3	NA	NA	TGTGCCAGCACTTGGGGGGTGGGAAACACCATATATTTT	CASTWGVGNTIYF
TRBV3-1/TRBV3-2	TRBJ2-7	NA	TRBD2	TGTGCCAGCAGCCCAAGGCTAGCGGAAACATACGAGCAGTACTTC	CASSPRLAETYEQYF
TRBV6-6	TRBJ2-1	NA	TRBD2	TGTGCCAGCAGTCGACCGGGACTAGCGGGAAAATGGTACAATGAGCAGTTCTTC	CASSRPGLAGKWYNEQFF
TRBV29-1	TRBJ1-1	NA	NA	TGCAGCGTTGAGGCAGGCTGGAACACTGAAGCTTTCTTT	CSVEAGWNTEAFF
TRBV25-1	TRBJ1-5	NA	NA	TGTGCCAGCAGTGAATCCGGGGGCGGGGCTCAGCCCCAGCATTTT	CASSESGGGAQPQHF
TRBV19	TRBJ2-3	NA	TRBD2	TGTGCCAGTAGTAAGGGACTAGCGGGAGTCACAGATACGCAGTATTTT	CASSKGLAGVTDTQYF
TRBV2	TRBJ1-5	NA	NA	TGTGCCAGCAGTGGGACGAATAGCAATCAGCCCCAGCATTTT	CASSGTNSNQPQHF
TRBV5-1	TRBJ2-7	NA	NA	TGCGCCAGCAGCTTGGGGCGGGTCTACGAGCAGTACTTC	CASSLGRVYEQYF
TRBV6-5	TRBJ1-5	NA	NA	TGTGCCAGCAGGGACAGTCGCAATCAGCCCCAGCATTTT	CASRDSRNQPQHF
TRBV5-8	TRBJ1-6	NA	TRBD1	TGTGCCAGCAGCTTGGGCCAGGGGGAATCACCCCTCCACTTT	CASSLGQGESPLHF
TRBV28	TRBJ2-5	NA	TRBD2	TGTGCCAGCAGCCCTTCAGCCCAGCGGGAGTGGGGGGAGACCCAGTACTTC	CASSPSAQREWGETQYF
TRBV28	TRBJ1-1	NA	NA	TGTGCCAGCAGTTTTTCGGGGGACGGCGGCACTGAAGCTTTCTTT	CASSFSGDGGTEAFF
TRBV6-4	TRBJ1-5	NA	NA	TGTGCCAGCAGTGACTTAGTTATGAAGGAGAATCAGCCCCAGCATTTT	CASSDLVMKENQPQHF
TRBV7-3	TRBJ2-3	NA	NA	TGTGCCAGCAGCGTCCCCCTCCCTGGAGGGCCGGGTACGCAGTATTTT	CASSVPLPGGPGTQYF
TRBV28	TRBJ1-6	NA	NA	TGTGCCAGCAGTGTATCCGGGGAAACCCTCCACTTT	CASSVSGETLHF
TRBV5-4	TRBJ2-1	NA	TRBD2	TGTGCCGTGTCCCCGGGACTAGCGGGAGAAGGGTCCTACAATGAGCAGTTCTTC	CAVSPGLAGEGSYNEQFF
TRBV20-1	TRBJ2-1	NA	NA	TGCAGTGCGCCGAGCTACAATGAGCAGTTCTTC	CSAPSYNEQFF
TRBV10-3	TRBJ2-3	NA	NA	TGTGCCATCAGTGGGACGACAGATACGCAGTATTTT	CAISGTTDTQYF
TRBV27	TRBJ2-6	NA	NA	TGTGCCAGCACAGACTTAGCTGGGGGTGGGGCCAACGTCCTGACTTTC	CASTDLAGGGANVLTF
TRBV6-5	TRBJ2-7	NA	TRBD1	TGTGCCAGCAGCCCGGGACAGGGCCGCTACGAGCAGTACTTC	CASSPGQGRYEQYF
TRBV21-1	TRBJ1-6	once	NA	TGTGCCAGCAGCAATCGGTACCGGTTACAACCTGATAATTCACCCCTCCACTTT	CASSNRYRLQPDNSPLHF
TRBV18	TRBJ1-1	once	NA	TGTGCCAGCTCACCACCGACCGGAGGGGTGAGCACTGAAGCTTTCTTT	CASSPPTGGVSTEAFF